This T cell receptor (beta chain) came from a study of blood T cell repertoires in COVID-19. Study summary: Material from acute and convalescent COVID-19 was sourced from the United States, Italy and Spain.

Authors' data handling: Using reference gene primer amplification, nucleated cell counts were estimated. Method: immunoSEQ multiplex PCR; TCRdb's copy keeps in-frame clones and lacks some. That table supplies the V and J calls and clone size; D and trimming were determined from the DNA. The data show more than 140,000 clones, roughly four fifths seen once. Germline lookup yields CDR1 SSHAT and CDR2 FNYEAQ (reference sequence). The CDR3 loop spans 19 amino acids. Concerning this clone: At one of its ends the junction is not consistent with the germline gene, which may arise from a read error.

This chain links TRBV7-7 with TRBJ1-1; tentatively, D is TRBD1 (5 bases). This receptor was taken from a human donor in a cohort sampled during active COVID-19. Sequenced: peripheral blood. DNA of the CDR3: TGTGCTAGCAGCCTCGGCCAACCCGCGGGTGGGGGGTTGAGTACTGAAGCTTTCTTT. Amino acid sequence: CASSLGQPAGGGLSTEAFF.